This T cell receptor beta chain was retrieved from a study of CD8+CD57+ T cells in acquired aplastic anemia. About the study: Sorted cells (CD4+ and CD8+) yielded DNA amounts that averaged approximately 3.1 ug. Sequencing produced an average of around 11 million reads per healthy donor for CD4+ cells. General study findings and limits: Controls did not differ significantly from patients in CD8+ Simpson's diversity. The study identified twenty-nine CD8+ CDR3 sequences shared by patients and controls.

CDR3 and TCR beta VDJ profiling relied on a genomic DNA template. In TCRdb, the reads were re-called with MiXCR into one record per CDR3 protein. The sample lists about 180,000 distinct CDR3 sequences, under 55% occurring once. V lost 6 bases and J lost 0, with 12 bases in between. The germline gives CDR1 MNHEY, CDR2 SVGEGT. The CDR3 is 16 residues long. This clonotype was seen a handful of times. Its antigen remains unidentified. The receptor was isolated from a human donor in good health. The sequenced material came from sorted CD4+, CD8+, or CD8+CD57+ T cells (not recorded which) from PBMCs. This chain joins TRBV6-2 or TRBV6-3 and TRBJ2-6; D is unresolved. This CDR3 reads CASRTGGSSGANVLTF. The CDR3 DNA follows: TGTGCCAGCAGGACGGGCGGAAGCTCTGGGGCCAACGTCCTGACTTTC.